The 17 T cell receptor beta chains in this list originate from one sample, sequenced in a study of blood T cells in healthy people across ages. The use of a sample-barcoded 5' primer and a J-beta primer mix characterized a second PCR of 7 to 11 cycles. TCRdb called the 5' RACE reads again in MiXCR, with one record for every CDR3 protein. The sample consists of more than 900,000 distinct CDR3 sequences, 25% to 30% of them appearing once. This same sample was also taken into another study, of T cells of mothers and their children.

The sequencing sample was made of blood. These receptors all stem from a woman aged 40 to 50 in good health.

The chain has TRBV4-1 and TRBJ1-6; D unclear. Germline V gene data show CDR1 as MGHRA and CDR2 as YSYEKL. V was clipped by 4 bases and J by 9 bases, with 19 bases between them. The CDR3 runs to 16 residues. CDR3 sequence (DNA): TGCGCCAGCAGCCCCCGGTGGGAAGGTTTTAGTTCACCCCTCCACTTT. Its protein product is CASSPRWEGFSSPLHF.

The chain has TRBV6-6 and TRBJ2-3, with D possibly being TRBD1 (6 bases). This CDR3 spans 13 amino acids. V was trimmed by 6 bases and J by 4 bases, leaving 11 bases between them. The germline V gene has CDR1 MNHNY and CDR2 SVGAGI (reference sequence). The CDR3 loop is CASRGGQADTQYF. CDR3 nucleotides: TGTGCCAGCAGAGGGGGTCAGGCAGATACGCAGTATTTT.

J is TRBJ2-4 and V is TRBV27; possible D gene TRBD2, 6 bases. This CDR3 contains 14 residues. CDR1 MNHEY and CDR2 SMNVEV come from the germline V gene (reference sequence). V lost 5 bases and J 13 bases, leaving 21 bases between the germline ends. The CDR3 loop is CASSRGLQGNGQYF. CDR3 nucleotides: TGTGCCAGCAGTCGGGGACTGCAGGGCAATGGGCAGTACTTC.

This clonotype was detected many times. The chain uses TRBV27 and TRBJ2-1; TRBD1 aligns across 10 bases. Per germline, CDR1 MNHEY and CDR2 SMNVEV (reference sequence). The J segment lost 6 bases and the V segment lost 4 bases, leaving 3 bases of the junction unmatched. CDR3 length: 14 residues. In DNA, the CDR3 is TGTGCCAGCAGTTCCTGGACAGGGGGCAATGAGCAGTTCTTC. Protein: CASSSWTGGNEQFF.

In DNA, the CDR3 is TGTGCCATCAGTGACCCGGGGGGGGGCGGAGAGACCCAGTACTTC. Protein sequence: CAISDPGGGGETQYF. This sequence joins TRBV10-3 and TRBJ2-5, with 8 bases identical to TRBD2. Per the germline V gene, CDR1 is ENHRY and CDR2 is SYGVKD. This CDR3 region has 15 residues. V lost 3 bases and J lost 4; bases outside the gene matches: 7.

This clonotype was recorded only once. The chain carries TRBV7-2 and TRBJ2-4; 8 positions match TRBD1. The J call may be in error: the DNA end matches TRBJ2-7 better. Germline CDR1 is SGHTA and CDR2 is FQGNSA. The CDR3 contains 15 residues. DNA of the CDR3: TGTGCCAGCAGCCCCCAGACAGGGGAGTTCGACGAGCAGTACTTC. It yields the protein CASSPQTGEFDEQYF.

The chain's CDR3 is CSVGAGTGALGGYGYTF. The DNA for the CDR3 is TGCAGCGTTGGGGCCGGGACAGGGGCCCTCGGTGGCTATGGCTACACCTTC. V is TRBV29-1 and J is TRBJ1-2; the match to TRBD1 covers 10 bases. Trimming at V came to 4 bases and at J to 4 bases, leaving 15 bases not matched to a gene. CDR1 is SQVTM, CDR2 ANQGSEA, per germline. This CDR3 has 17 residues.

There are many counts of this clonotype. The V and J genes are TRBV6-1 and TRBJ2-7, with 8 bases that match TRBD1. CDR1 and CDR2 from the germline V gene are MNHNS and SASEGT. CDR3 size: 14 residues. With 7 bases clipped from V and 6 bases from J, the junction kept 11 bases outside the gene matches. The CDR3 nucleotides are TGTGCCAGCAAAGTAACAGGGGGTTCGGGCGAGCAGTACTTC. Encoded protein: CASKVTGGSGEQYF.

The V gene is TRBV7-2, the J gene TRBJ2-3, with unresolved D. The CDR3 runs 16 residues. CDR1 is SGHTA and CDR2 is FQGNSA in the germline V gene. The V and J ends lost 2 bases and 0 bases respectively, with 12 bases between them. The CDR3 DNA sequence: TGTGCCAGCAGCTTACGTCGGCTAACTAGCACAGATACGCAGTATTTT. Protein sequence: CASSLRRLTSTDTQYF.

This clonotype showed up many times. V usage is TRBV7-3 and J usage is TRBJ2-5; possible D gene TRBD2, 5 bases. V lost 0 bases, J lost 4 bases, and 15 bases lay in between. CDR3 length: 16 residues. CDR1 and CDR2 from the germline V gene are SGHTA and FQGTGA. The CDR3 bases are TGTGCCAGCAGCTTAACGGGGAGCATCCCGGGAGAGACCCAGTACTTC. It specifies CASSLTGSIPGETQYF.

In this sample, this clonotype turned up many times. A read error may produce the germline difference seen at one junction end. The chain combines TRBV7-7 with TRBJ2-5; 8 positions agree with TRBD1. The CDR3 has 14 residues. The V gene's germline CDR1 is SSHAT and CDR2 FNYEAQ (reference sequence). The CDR3 sequence is CASSLGQGWETQYF. Written as DNA, the CDR3 is TGTGCTAGCAGCTTAGGACAGGGATGGGAGACCCAGTACTTC.

A note on this clonotype: Sequence at one end of the junction differs from germline and may be a read error. This rearrangement joins TRBV4-2 to TRBJ2-7, with unresolved D. CDR3 length: 13 residues. Per the germline V gene, CDR1 is LGHNA and CDR2 is YNFKEQ. In DNA form, the CDR3 reads TGTGCCAGCAGCCAAGGCGACTCCCACGAGCAGTACTTC. Translated: CASSQGDSHEQYF.

In this sample, this clonotype turned up a few times. The chain carries TRBV20-1 and TRBJ2-3; no firm D call. The germline CDR1 and CDR2 sequences are DFQATT and SNEGSKA (reference sequence). The CDR3 length is 14 residues. Trimming pared 3 bases from V and 1 base from J, leaving 11 bases between. CDR3 in amino acids: CSASWPQGTDTQYF. DNA of the CDR3: TGCAGTGCTAGTTGGCCACAAGGCACAGATACGCAGTATTTT.

This clonotype was counted at least ten times. This chain joins TRBV7-2 and TRBJ2-1; 8 bases line up with TRBD2. CDR3 size: 14 residues. Losses at the gene ends were 4 bases for V and 4 bases for J; bases not matched to a gene: 3. Germline CDR1 reads SGHTA; CDR2 reads FQGNSA. CDR3 region: CASSSAGEYNEQFF. The CDR3 DNA sequence: TGTGCCAGCAGCTCAGCGGGGGAGTACAATGAGCAGTTCTTC.

This clonotype showed up just once. The junction departs from germline at one end; a sequencing error may be responsible. The V call is TRBV4-2, the J call TRBJ1-2, with D hard to call. Germline assignment: CDR1 LGHNA and CDR2 YNFKEQ. This CDR3 has 15 amino acids. The CDR3 region is CARSQDRTEIHGYTF. The CDR3 nucleotides read TGTGCCCGCAGCCAAGATAGGACGGAAATCCATGGCTACACCTTC.

This clonotype was counted a few times. The V and J genes are TRBV3-1 and TRBJ2-3; D is unresolved. V was pared by 4 bases and J by 1 base, with 12 bases between. CDR1 is LGHDT and CDR2 is YNNKEL in the germline V gene (reference sequence). CDR3 length: 15 residues. The CDR3 loop reads CASSLRVRGTDTQYF. Here the CDR3 DNA reads TGTGCCAGCAGCCTAAGGGTTCGGGGCACAGATACGCAGTATTTT.

To note about this clonotype: A single base separates this from a much larger clone, so it may be a read error. This chain uses TRBV7-3 with TRBJ2-1; 14 bases are shared with TRBD2. The germline gives CDR1 SGHTA, CDR2 FQGTGA. The CDR3 contains 13 residues. V lost 10 bases, J lost 10 bases, and 6 bases stayed unmatched. In nucleotides, the CDR3 is TGTGCCACCGAGGGGACTAGCGGGGGAGAGCAGTTCTTC. This gives the protein CATEGTSGGEQFF.